These T cell receptor beta chains were read from a single sample in a study of control samples from healthy donors and cancer patients. TCRdb's copy holds only in-frame clones and misses some; the assay was immunoSEQ multiplex PCR. The sample lists 160,000 or so clones, 90% to 95% occurring once. The sequenced material came from blood. The receptors were gathered from a woman aged 25 to 39 in good health. The CDR3 runs from the conserved cysteine through the conserved F or W. Each record gives: J gene, V gene, D gene, CDR3 protein, CDR3 DNA. D genes are given only for firm matches.

TRBJ2-7,TRBV5-1,-,CASSLGYEQYF,TGCGCCAGCAGCTTAGGTTACGAGCAGTACTTC
TRBJ2-1,TRBV4-1,-,CASSHVGNEQFF,TGCGCCAGCAGCCACGTTGGAAATGAGCAGTTCTTC
TRBJ1-2,TRBV28,TRBD1,CASSPGQPTIYGYTF,TGTGCCAGCAGCCCGGGACAGCCAACGATTTATGGCTACACCTTC
TRBJ2-7,TRBV9,-,CASSVGDSTEQYF,TGTGCCAGCAGCGTAGGTGACTCCACCGAGCAGTACTTC
TRBJ2-5,TRBV20-1,-,CSASDRETQYF,TGCAGTGCTTCGGACAGAGAGACCCAGTACTTC
TRBJ2-5,TRBV7-9,TRBD2,CASTTSVQETQYF,TGTGCCAGCACTACTAGCGTCCAAGAGACCCAGTACTTC
TRBJ1-5,TRBV18,TRBD1,CASSAGTGGREPQHF,TGTGCCAGCTCAGCCGGGACAGGGGGTAGAGAGCCCCAGCATTTT
TRBJ1-5,TRBV27,-,CASGWANSNQPQHF,TGTGCCAGCGGTTGGGCAAATAGCAATCAGCCCCAGCATTTT
TRBJ2-7,TRBV6-5,-,CASRRILHYEQYF,TGTGCCAGTCGACGGATACTTCACTACGAGCAGTACTTC
TRBJ2-3,TRBV15,-,CATSRETDTQYF,TGTGCCACCAGCAGAGAGACAGATACGCAGTATTTT
TRBJ1-4,TRBV5-6,-,CASSLEGRKLFF,TGTGCCAGCAGCTTGGAGGGGCGAAAACTGTTTTTT
TRBJ1-2,TRBV3-1/TRBV3-2,-,CARKITGYGCTF,-